Only one count was recorded for the clone carrying this T cell receptor beta chain. Germline assignment: CDR1 ENHRY and CDR2 SYGVKD. V was pared by 4 bases and J by 3 bases, with 3 bases of the junction left unmatched. The CDR3 loop spans 14 amino acids. Clones were sequenced by immunoSEQ multiplex PCR, and TCRdb holds only the in-frame ones, with some missing. Among 140,000 or so clones listed, roughly 77% were seen once. The data belong to a study of blood T cell repertoires in COVID-19. This sequence originates from an older woman with COVID-19, enrolled during active disease. The sample taken for sequencing was peripheral blood. This chain uses TRBV10-3 with TRBJ1-1; 9 positions agree with TRBD1. The CDR3 DNA sequence: TGTGCCATCAGTGGACAGGGGGTGGACACTGAAGCTTTCTTT. Its protein product is CAISGQGVDTEAFF.